This T cell receptor beta chain was documented in a study of cytomegalovirus exposure and HLA in healthy donors (dated by TCRdb to the late 2010s). For the wider study: An earlier analysis of approximately 640 of the donors reported approximately 270 Gb of sequence data and 120 million or so unique TCR beta sequences from 150 million to 200 million T cells. About 300 gigabases of sequencing data and 70 million to 85 million unique TCR sequences were included in an early release covering about 600 HLA-typed donors. Among the roughly 370 genotyped donors, under 90% belonged to the genetic ancestry cluster associated with self-reported Caucasian donors. The study aimed to test whether signatures of past pathogen exposure could be identified by cataloging public T cell receptors. The T cell repertoires of about 700 subjects were profiled by immunosequencing and related to cytomegalovirus serostatus. Besides the first cohort of some 670 subjects, a separate validation cohort made up of 95 to 150 different subjects was used. High-throughput TCR immunosequencing, statistical association of individual TCRs with disease status, and machine learning were combined to predict cytomegalovirus infection status. In a later analysis, previously published TCR beta repertoires from hundreds of donors were re-analyzed and high-resolution HLA genotyping was added so that TCR occurrence patterns could be studied. The later analysis used no new phenotypic data to find candidate immune exposures, relying instead on TCR beta sequences and their occurrence across donors. In an earlier analysis of 500 to 650 of the donors, high-throughput TCR beta sequencing was used to judge whether each TCR beta V gene segment behaved as functional or pseudogenic. Donor age, sex, ethnicity and CMV serostatus were compiled alongside the repertoire data. A later genetic analysis used genome-wide SNP genotypes for 398 of the 666 donors, treating that subset as a discovery cohort. All discovery cohort repertoires had been generated on a single sequencing platform. Both class I and class II loci were covered by HLA typing, at four-digit resolution. Typing coverage varied by locus: 629-630 donors for A, B, C, DRB1 and DQB1; some 520 for DQA1; some 610 for DPA1; 400 to 480 for DPB1. Five DR-DQ haplotypes were handled as single units for association and clustering, since linkage in the cohort was strong. Among some 410 genotyped donors of the cohort, an average of 235,054 unique TCR beta nucleotide sequences were sequenced per donor, 15% to 20% of them non-productive.

Concerning this clone: No antigen is known for it.

Libraries were constructed by the immunoSEQ multiplex PCR assay. The multiplex PCR relied on a mix of 60 forward primers for TCR Vbeta segments and 13 reverse primers for TCR Jbeta segments. The CDR3 region of rearranged TCR beta genes was amplified from genomic DNA with a multiplex PCR assay. The amplified TCR beta libraries were sequenced on the Illumina HiSeq System as 87-base-pair reads. As for the original processing: A later analysis counted tens of millions of unique TCR beta chains across the roughly 700 repertoires, and some 11 million of these chains were shared by at least two donors. Raw reads were error-corrected and collapsed into unique sequences by a nearest-neighbor algorithm in which closely related sequences were merged to remove PCR and sequencing errors. To assign V, D and J gene segments, CDR3 sequences were aligned to IMGT reference sequences. For a sequence to be retained, a match of at least six nucleotides was required to both a V gene segment and a J gene segment. Rearrangements were classified as productive when the CDR3 lacked stop codons and remained in frame with V and J, and all other rearrangements were classified as non-productive. CDR3 was defined according to IMGT convention as the region running from the second conserved V-encoded cysteine to the conserved J-encoded phenylalanine. The earlier analysis of 450 to 750 of the donors excluded any sequence lacking an unambiguous match to a single V gene segment. An earlier analysis of a few hundred of the donors called V segments functional above 56.7% productive rearrangements and segregating when the between-donor standard deviation exceeded 5%. A statistical classification framework was developed to diagnose cytomegalovirus status using the catalog of TCR beta chain sequences. A later analysis assigned V and J genes by comparing TCR nucleotide sequences with IMGT/GENE-DB human TR gene sequences. A later analysis assigned CDR3 sequences and most-parsimonious VDJ recombination scenarios with the TCRdist pipeline. A later analysis defined each TCR beta chain by its CDR3 amino acid sequence plus V-gene family, and excluded reads lacking a unique V-gene family. To address suspected cross-contamination and a sequencing artifact, a later analysis removed around 600 highly shared, low-generation-probability nucleotide sequences. For each public chain, a later analysis derived a clonal expansion index from normalized ranks of inferred template counts within each repertoire. Generation probabilities in a later analysis came from a VDJ recombination model fitted to out-of-frame rearrangements, and those results were checked against IGoR. A later analysis scored TCR-TCR, TCR-HLA and TCR-CMV co-occurrence with hypergeometric tests, applying a repertoire-size bias correction to TCR pairs. In a later analysis, false discovery rates were estimated by permuting HLA or CMV assignments 20 times. A later analysis grouped co-occurring TCRs with DBSCAN, adding TCRdist sequence similarity when clustering within HLA-allele-positive subsets. Co-occurrence clustering excluded repertoires with fewer than 30,000 or more than 120,000 public chains, plus five with anomalous nucleotide sharing. This is the immuneACCESS table as TCRdb keeps it, with only in-frame sequences that have V and J called. A part of the clones is gone; compared with another copy, unresolved V genes explain less than half, and the rest is unexplained. V and J calls plus clone size are reproduced from that table; the DNA served to infer D and trimming. This sample's listing comprises 93,000 or so clones. The leading ten clones occupy 3.5% of the sample.

The cohort consisted of 666 healthy bone marrow donors. At the time of sampling, all cohort members were nominally healthy, though unrecorded immune exposures were likely present. The donor tested CMV seronegative, placing the donor among the 350 or so seronegative members of the cohort. Every donor gave a peripheral blood sample, and the peripheral blood mononuclear cells from that sample were used for TCR beta sequencing. Genomic DNA was extracted from the blood cell samples with the Qiagen DNeasy Blood Extraction Kit. From its cysteine to its phenylalanine, the CDR3 spans 15 amino acids. Of the read, only the CDR3 DNA is kept; its 45 bases are in frame from base 1. CDR1 and CDR2 were assigned from the germline V gene as SGHTA and FQGNSA. V loses 3 bases, J loses 0 bases, and the germline ends lie 11 bases apart. General study outcomes and caveats: HLA typing was unavailable for some donors at each locus, so association tests used only the typed subset. In an earlier analysis of approximately 590 of the donors, most TCR beta V segments were observed in productive rearrangements about 90% or about 30% of the time, broadly matching IMGT annotations. A later analysis associated about 17,000 TCR beta sequences with specific HLA alleles at a false discovery rate of 0.05. In both the original and validation cohorts, the classifier was reported to diagnose cytomegalovirus status with high specificity and sensitivity. Because the 87-base-pair reads could not distinguish some IMGT-functional V segments, including TRBV6-2 and TRBV6-3, those segments were excluded. A later analysis reported that several top co-occurrence clusters appeared linked to parvovirus B19, influenza, CMV and Epstein-Barr virus. According to a later analysis, most CMV-associated TCR beta chains appeared to be HLA-restricted, and the HLA associations seemed to be driven largely by CMV exposure. When HLA alleles, especially DR and DQ, strongly co-occurred, TCR associations were difficult to assign to individual alleles. Sequencing depth was assumed to be roughly uniform across donors in the presence/absence analyses, though that assumption may not hold. The authors suggested that the approach could potentially be generalized to other disease states and immunological phenotypes. The only immune exposure information available for the cohort was CMV serostatus. A later analysis found that HLA-associated TCR beta chains were more clonally expanded and had lower generation probabilities than equally common non-associated chains. In a later genetic analysis, a missense DCLRE1C variant was associated with V-gene and J-gene trimming of TCR beta chains, and the association was replicated in an independent cohort. A cluster of highly shared sequence variants was judged likely to be a technical artifact of the sequencing pipeline. A further reported finding was that TCR beta sequences accurately predicted the HLA-A and HLA-B alleles for most subjects in the first cohort. In a later genetic analysis, fewer N-insertions in productive TCRs were reported among donors in an Asian-associated ancestry cluster than the roughly 700-donor mean. Three of the identified cytomegalovirus-associated TCR beta chains were confirmed in vitro to be specific for cytomegalovirus antigens. The earlier analysis of some 560 of the donors excluded approximately 15 rarely observed V segments, including chromosome 9 orphons, because counts were too low. In this cohort, only TCR beta chains were sequenced, and detectable features were limited by the absence of alpha or paired-chain data. The study listed approximately 150 TCR beta chains as associated with cytomegalovirus. In a later analysis, TCR association rates were found to vary across HLA loci, with the most associated TCRs seen for DRB1 alleles and the fewest for HLA-C alleles. Across donors, most TCR sequences were observed very rarely, whereas some public TCRs were present in many individuals. Linkage disequilibrium might explain the correlated functional status among segregating V segments, but an unknown experimental factor could not be excluded.

The chain couples TRBV7-2 to TRBJ1-1; there is no confident call for the D gene. Input material: PBMCs. This receptor was obtained from a man aged 35-49 years in good health and CMV-seronegative. Read as DNA, the sequence is TGTGCCAGCAGCTTTTCAAGTCAGATGAACACTGAAGCTTTCTTT. Its translation is CASSFSSQMNTEAFF. With the rest looked up from the reference TRBV7-2 and TRBJ1-1 genes rather than sequenced, the full variable domain is GAGVSQSPSNKVTEKGKDVELRCDPISGHTALYWYRQSLGQGLEFLIYFQGNSAPDKSGLPSDRFSAERTGGSVSTLTIQRTQQEDSAVYLCASSFSSQMNTEAFFGQGTRLTVV.